This entry lists 11 T cell receptor beta chains sequenced from one sample in a study of blood T cells in healthy people across ages. Primed by a sample-barcoded 5' primer and a J-beta primer mix, a second PCR proceeded for 7 to 11 cycles. TCRdb processed the 5' RACE reads anew with MiXCR; each CDR3 protein has one entry. The repertoire consists of around 1,500,000 distinct CDR3 sequences, with over 25% occurring once and the leading ten covering 7.7%. Source material: blood. Receptors originate from a woman under 40 in good health.

This chain joins TRBV7-9 and TRBJ1-5, with D possibly being TRBD1 (5 bases). The CDR3 has 15 amino acids. Germline V gives CDR1 SEHNR, CDR2 FQNEAQ (reference sequence). The V end lost 2 bases, the J end lost 5 bases, and 13 bases lay between the germline ends. In nucleotides, the CDR3 is TGTGCCAGCAGCTTATCGTGGGGCCGGGATCAGCCCCAGCATTTT. Its protein product is CASSLSWGRDQPQHF.

V gene TRBV15 combines with J gene TRBJ2-1; D may correspond to TRBD1 or TRBD2 (5 bases each). The CDR3 has 15 residues. Between the trimmed V and J ends, which lost 1 base and 9 bases, there was a span of 16 bases. Germline V CDR1 and CDR2: LNHNV, YYDKDF (reference sequence). This CDR3 is CATSRAGTQATEQFF. The CDR3 DNA reads TGTGCCACCAGCAGAGCCGGGACGCAGGCGACTGAGCAGTTCTTC.

V and J are TRBV20-1 and TRBJ2-1, with D perhaps being TRBD1 or TRBD2 (6 bases each). This CDR3 is 15 amino acids long. With 5 bases removed from V and 7 bases from J, the gap between germline ends came to 21 bases. Germline V gene data show CDR1 as DFQATT and CDR2 as SNEGSKA (reference sequence). The CDR3 spells CSAGGGIKVVNEQFF. The CDR3 nucleotides are TGCAGTGCTGGGGGCGGGATAAAGGTCGTTAATGAGCAGTTCTTC.

This clonotype was detected ten times or more. The J gene is TRBJ2-1, the V gene TRBV6-5, with D possibly being TRBD1 or TRBD2 (5 bases each). Per germline, CDR1 MNHEY and CDR2 SVGAGI. V was clipped by 8 bases and J by 6 bases, with 14 bases between them. The CDR3 consists of 13 residues. The CDR3 reads CASWGSGGNEQFF. The DNA for the CDR3 is TGTGCCAGCTGGGGGAGCGGCGGCAATGAGCAGTTCTTC.

This clonotype was counted a few times. This chain connects TRBV5-1 to TRBJ1-2, with 8 bases identical to TRBD1. Germline V gene data show CDR1 as SGHRS and CDR2 as YFSETQ. The J segment lost 2 bases and the V segment lost 4 bases, leaving 4 bases of the junction unmatched. The CDR3 contains 14 residues. CDR3 protein: CASSRGQDNYGYTF. The CDR3 DNA follows: TGCGCCAGCAGCCGGGGACAGGACAACTATGGCTACACCTTC. The complete variable domain, with remaining parts taken from reference TRBV5-1 and TRBJ1-2, reads KAGVTQTPRYLIKTRGQQVTLSCSPISGHRSVSWYQQTPGQGLQFLFEYFSETQRNKGNFPGRFSGRQFSNSRSEMNVSTLELGDSALYLCASSRGQDNYGYTFGSGTRLTVV.

This clonotype was observed a handful of times. This chain links TRBV12-3 or TRBV12-4 with TRBJ2-7; the match to TRBD1 covers 7 bases. The CDR3 length is 14 residues. Trimming at V came to 6 bases and at J to 4 bases, leaving 9 bases not matched to a gene. CDR3 residues: CASSAEGAFYEQYF. The DNA for the CDR3 is TGTGCCAGCAGCGCCGAGGGGGCCTTTTACGAGCAGTACTTC.

This clonotype was seen only a few times. V gene TRBV7-2 combines with J gene TRBJ1-2, with unresolved D. In germline, CDR1 is SGHTA, CDR2 FQGNSA. The CDR3 is 13 residues long. V was clipped by 1 base and J by 6 bases, with 9 bases between them. The CDR3 loop is CASSLDPGDGYTF. In nucleotides, the CDR3 is TGTGCCAGCAGCTTAGATCCCGGGGATGGCTACACCTTC.

The chain combines TRBV12-3 or TRBV12-4 with TRBJ1-5, with 10 bases that match TRBD1. This CDR3 spans 15 amino acids. The J segment lost 2 bases and the V segment lost 7 bases, leaving 5 bases of the junction unmatched. CDR3 region: CASKTTGGGNQPQHF. The CDR3 bases are TGTGCCAGCAAAACGACAGGGGGCGGCAATCAGCCCCAGCATTTT.

In this sample, this clonotype turned up many times. The chain joins TRBV6-5 to TRBJ1-2; D possibly corresponds to TRBD1 (5 bases). Germline lookup yields CDR1 MNHEY and CDR2 SVGAGI. The CDR3 covers 12 residues. Trimming took 5 bases from V and 8 from J, leaving 12 bases between them. CDR3 sequence (DNA): TGTGCCAGCAGTAAGCAGGGACTAGGCTACACCTTC. It yields the protein CASSKQGLGYTF.

This clonotype appeared a few times. A much larger clone lies one base from this, so it may be a read error. This chain links TRBV5-1 with TRBJ2-3, with D perhaps being TRBD1 or TRBD2 (6 bases each). Looked up from germline, CDR1 is SGHRS and CDR2 is YFSETQ. CDR3 size: 14 residues. The DNA of the CDR3 is TGCGCCAGCACCTTGGGGGGCCGCACAGATACGCAGTATTTT. Amino acids: CASTLGGRTDTQYF.

The chain employs TRBV9 and TRBJ1-2; D is ambiguous. The V end was cut by 3 bases, the J end by 8 bases, with 14 bases between. The CDR3 totals 13 residues. In germline, CDR1 is SGDLS, CDR2 YYNGEE. CDR3 in amino acids: CASSAAQTGGYTF. The CDR3 coding sequence is TGTGCCAGCAGCGCGGCCCAAACGGGAGGCTACACCTTC.